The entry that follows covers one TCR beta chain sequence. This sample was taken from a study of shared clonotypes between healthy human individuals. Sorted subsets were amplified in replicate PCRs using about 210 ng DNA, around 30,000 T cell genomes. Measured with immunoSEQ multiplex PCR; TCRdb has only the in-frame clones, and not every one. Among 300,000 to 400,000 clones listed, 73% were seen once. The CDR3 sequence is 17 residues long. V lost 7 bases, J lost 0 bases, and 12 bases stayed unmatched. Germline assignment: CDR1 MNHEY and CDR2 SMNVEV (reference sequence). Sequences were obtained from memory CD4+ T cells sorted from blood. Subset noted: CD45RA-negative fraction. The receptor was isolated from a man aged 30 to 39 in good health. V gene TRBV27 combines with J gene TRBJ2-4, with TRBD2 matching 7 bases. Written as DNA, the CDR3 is TGTGCCAGCACCGAGCGGGACTGCCGCGTAGCCAAAAACATTCAGTACTTC. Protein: CASTERDCRVAKNIQYF.